One and the same sample provided the 25 T cell receptor beta chains below, sequenced in a study of shared clonotypes between healthy human individuals. Sequencing was performed with immunoSEQ multiplex PCR; in TCRdb, only in-frame clones are kept and a portion is missing. The sample holds over 2,000,000 clones, 93% seen once. CD45RO-negative cells were positively selected for CCR7, leaving out terminally differentiated effector memory CD45RA+ cells. The sequenced sample was naive CD8+ T cells from PBMCs. The receptors stem from a man between 18 and 29 years old in good health. Some clones in this sample may be carry-over from other donors' samples.

The genes are TRBV5-4 and TRBJ2-7; TRBD1 matches at 7 bases. Trimming took 7 bases from V and 6 from J; bases not matched to a gene: 13. The CDR3 has 14 residues. Germline V gene data show CDR1 as SGHNT and CDR2 as YYREEE (reference sequence). CDR3: CASRDSVGGLEQYF. DNA for the CDR3: TGTGCCAGCCGCGACTCGGTAGGGGGCCTCGAGCAGTACTTC.

The genes are TRBV19 and TRBJ2-7; 7 bases are a match to TRBD2. Germline values: CDR1 LNHDA, CDR2 SQIVND (reference sequence). The trim removed 1 base at V and 0 bases at J, leaving 3 bases unmatched. The CDR3 totals 15 residues. CDR3 coding DNA: TGTGCCAGTAGTATAGGGGGAGGGTTCTCCTACGAGCAGTACTTC. This codes for CASSIGGGFSYEQYF.

This clone appeared a single time. The chain joins TRBV9 to TRBJ2-1; either TRBD1 or TRBD2 may supply D (5 bases each). Between the trimmed V and J ends, which lost 3 bases and 7 bases, there was a span of 11 bases. The germline gives CDR1 SGDLS, CDR2 YYNGEE. CDR3 length: 13 residues. This CDR3 reads CASSGRGLNEQFF. The CDR3 coding sequence is TGTGCCAGCAGCGGACGGGGCCTAAATGAGCAGTTCTTC.

The V gene is TRBV7-9, the J gene TRBJ2-7, with a tentative D call TRBD2 (6 bases). CDR3 length: 14 amino acids. V lost 4 bases and J lost 5, with 15 bases in between. The germline gives CDR1 SEHNR, CDR2 FQNEAQ (reference sequence). CDR3 residues: CASSSGLPIDEQYF. The CDR3, as DNA: TGTGCCAGCAGCTCGGGACTCCCGATCGACGAGCAGTACTTC.

V gene TRBV7-9 combines with J gene TRBJ1-1; D gene unclear. The ends were cut back, 5 bases at V and 4 bases at J, with 11 bases in the middle. CDR3 length: 13 amino acids. Germline lookup yields CDR1 SEHNR and CDR2 FQNEAQ (reference sequence). CDR3 in DNA: TGTGCCAGCAGCCCCTCACCCAGCACTGAAGCTTTCTTT. Residues: CASSPSPSTEAFF. Complete variable domain (other parts from reference TRBV7-9 and TRBJ1-1): DTGVSQNPRHKITKRGQNVTFRCDPISEHNRLYWYRQTLGQGPEFLTYFQNEAQLEKSRLLSDRFSAERPKGSFSTLEIQRTEQGDSAMYLCASSPSPSTEAFFGQGTRLTVV.

A note on this clone: Other DNA sequences in the sample encode the same CDR3. This chain links TRBV27 with TRBJ2-1; D is unclear. The V and J ends lost 6 bases and 4 bases respectively, with 10 bases between them. Germline lookup yields CDR1 MNHEY and CDR2 SMNVEV (reference sequence). The CDR3 is 13 residues long. CDR3 amino acids: CASRPTGYNEQFF. For the CDR3, the DNA is TGTGCCAGCAGACCCACCGGATACAATGAGCAGTTCTTC.

V usage is TRBV5-1 and J usage is TRBJ2-7; D gene unclear. Germline CDR1 reads SGHRS; CDR2 reads YFSETQ. The CDR3 runs 13 residues. V lost 1 base, J lost 4 bases, and 9 bases lay in between. The DNA for the CDR3 is TGCGCCAGCAGCTTGCCGGGTCTTTACGAGCAGTACTTC. It encodes CASSLPGLYEQYF.

This chain connects TRBV5-6 to TRBJ2-6, with a possible D match to TRBD1 (6 bases). Per the germline V gene, CDR1 is SGHDT and CDR2 is YYEEEE. V shed 5 bases and J shed 2 bases, with 11 bases lying between them. There are 15 residues in the CDR3. Here the CDR3 reads CASRHPGAGANVLTF. CDR3 coding DNA: TGTGCCAGCAGGCATCCAGGGGCTGGGGCCAACGTCCTGACTTTC.

This chain joins TRBV4-1 and TRBJ2-2; D is unresolved. Between the trimmed V and J ends, which lost 1 base and 0 bases, there was a span of 12 bases. Germline assignment: CDR1 MGHRA and CDR2 YSYEKL. This CDR3 has 17 residues. The CDR3 region is CASSQVRLDSNTGELFF. In DNA form, the CDR3 reads TGCGCCAGCAGCCAAGTCAGACTCGATTCGAACACCGGGGAGCTGTTTTTT.

This clone was detected only once. Other nucleotide sequences from this sample produce the same CDR3. The CDR3 is CASSLYVQETQYF. In nucleotides, the CDR3 is TGTGCCAGCAGCTTATACGTTCAAGAGACCCAGTACTTC. This rearrangement joins TRBV7-9 to TRBJ2-5; D is ambiguous. CDR1 and CDR2 (germline): SEHNR, FQNEAQ (reference sequence). This CDR3 comprises 13 residues. Trimming pared 2 bases from V and 2 bases from J, leaving 6 bases between.

The chain uses TRBV7-6 and TRBJ1-1; 10 nucleotides line up with TRBD1. The CDR3 runs to 18 residues. V lost 1 base and J lost 3; bases outside the gene matches: 11. Looked up from germline, CDR1 is SGHVS and CDR2 is FNYEAQ. The CDR3 nucleotides are TGTGCCAGCAGCTTAGACCCGCCGGGGGACAGGGGAGACACTGAAGCTTTCTTT. It encodes CASSLDPPGDRGDTEAFF.

DNA for the CDR3: TGTGCCAGCAGATTCGGGGACCTCACTGAAGCTTTCTTT. Its protein product is CASRFGDLTEAFF. The chain uses TRBV28 and TRBJ1-1; possible D gene TRBD1, 5 bases. This CDR3 comprises 13 residues. The V and J ends lost 6 bases and 4 bases respectively, with 12 bases between them. Looked up from germline, CDR1 is MDHEN and CDR2 is SYDVKM.

CDR3 in amino acids: CASSITTGRQETQYF. CDR3 bases: TGTGCCAGCAGCATTACCACGGGGCGCCAAGAGACCCAGTACTTC. The chain links TRBV7-6 to TRBJ2-5; either TRBD1 or TRBD2 may fit D (5 bases each). CDR1 is SGHVS and CDR2 is FNYEAQ in the germline V gene. V was trimmed by 5 bases and J by 1 base, leaving 14 bases between them. This CDR3 has 15 amino acids.

This clone was seen just once. The rearrangement joins TRBV7-9 to TRBJ2-7; the match to TRBD2 covers 11 bases. CDR1 and CDR2 from the germline V gene are SEHNR and FQNEAQ (reference sequence). The CDR3 has 16 residues. Germline trimming cut 5 bases from V and 0 bases from J; bases unmatched to any gene: 6. The CDR3 DNA is TGTGCCAGCAGCCCGGGACTAGCGGCTATCTCCTACGAGCAGTACTTC. Its protein is CASSPGLAAISYEQYF.

Notes on this clone: Other nucleotide sequences in the sample specify the same CDR3. The V call is TRBV28, the J call TRBJ2-7; D may correspond to TRBD1 or TRBD2 (5 bases each). Germline V CDR1 and CDR2: MDHEN, SYDVKM. Trimming shortened V by 2 bases and J by 2 bases, and 10 bases separated the two germline ends. The CDR3 consists of 14 residues. CDR3 region: CASSLRDGTYEQYF. The CDR3 nucleotides read TGTGCCAGCAGTTTAAGGGACGGTACCTACGAGCAGTACTTC. The whole variable domain, remainder taken from reference TRBV28 and TRBJ2-7, is DVKVTQSSRYLVKRTGEKVFLECVQDMDHENMFWYRQDPGLGLRLIYFSYDVKMKEKGDIPEGYSVSREKKERFSLILESASTNQTSMYLCASSLRDGTYEQYFGPGTRLTVT.

The rearrangement joins TRBV13 to TRBJ1-1; no definite D call. Deletions cut 1 base from V and 6 bases from J, with 21 bases between. Germline values: CDR1 PRHDT, CDR2 FYEKMQ (reference sequence). The CDR3 sequence is 17 residues long. The CDR3 bases are TGTGCCAGCAGCTTAGAAAGTCGCCAACTACTCCTCGCTGAAGCTTTCTTT. Translating gives CASSLESRQLLLAEAFF. Looking up the rest from reference TRBV13 and TRBJ1-1 gives the full variable domain: AAGVIQSPRHLIKEKRETATLKCYPIPRHDTVYWYQQGPGQDPQFLISFYEKMQSDKGSIPDRFSAQQFSDYHSELNMSSLELGDSALYFCASSLESRQLLLAEAFFGQGTRLTVV.

The chain is built from TRBV29-1 and TRBJ2-3; 10 bases agree with TRBD2. The germline CDR1 and CDR2 sequences are SQVTM and ANQGSEA. This CDR3 is 15 amino acids long. Trimming cost V 7 bases and J 2 bases; bases outside gene matches: 9. The DNA of the CDR3 is TGCAGCGCCACGAGACTAGCGGGCCCCACAGATACGCAGTATTTT. Its protein product is CSATRLAGPTDTQYF.

About this clone: The same CDR3 arises from other DNA sequences in this sample as well. The genes are TRBV10-3 and TRBJ2-7; D might be TRBD1 (5 bases). The V end lost 4 bases, the J end lost 1 base, and 8 bases lay between the germline ends. The V gene's germline CDR1 is ENHRY and CDR2 SYGVKD. This CDR3 has 13 residues. The CDR3 DNA follows: TGTGCCATCAGTGGGCAGGGATCCTACGAGCAGTACTTC. Its translation is CAISGQGSYEQYF.

The V call is TRBV7-8, the J call TRBJ2-3; TRBD2 aligns across 8 bases. Germline V lookup: CDR1 SGHVS, CDR2 FQNEAQ. The CDR3 is 15 amino acids. Losses at the gene ends were 4 bases for V and 6 bases for J; bases not matched to a gene: 9. This chain's CDR3 is CASSYLAERGDTQYF. CDR3 nucleotides: TGTGCCAGCAGCTATCTAGCGGAGCGGGGGGATACGCAGTATTTT.

The chain uses TRBV5-8 and TRBJ1-2, with 8 bases aligning to TRBD1. The CDR3 is 13 amino acids. The V gene's germline CDR1 is SGHTS and CDR2 YDEGEE. Unmatched junction bases numbered 5, after V lost 5 bases and J lost 5 bases. The CDR3 DNA reads as TGTGCCAGCAGTCGGGACAGGTTGTATGGCTACACCTTC. Encoded protein: CASSRDRLYGYTF. The full variable domain, completed using reference TRBV5-8 and TRBJ1-2, is EAGVTQSPTHLIKTRGQQATLRCSPISGHTSVYWYQQALGLGLQFLLWYDEGEERNRGNFPPRFSGRQFPNYSSELNVNALELEDSALYLCASSRDRLYGYTFGSGTRLTVV.

The genes are TRBV27 and TRBJ2-5, with no clear D. Germline assignment: CDR1 MNHEY and CDR2 SMNVEV (reference sequence). There are 11 residues in the CDR3. V lost 2 bases and J 7 bases, leaving 5 bases between the germline ends. Written as DNA, the CDR3 is TGTGCCAGCAGTTTAGGCCCGACCCAGTACTTC. Its translation is CASSLGPTQYF.

The chain links TRBV5-6 to TRBJ2-6, with 7 bases lining up with TRBD2. This CDR3 is 18 amino acids long. CDR1 is SGHDT, CDR2 YYEEEE, per germline. J lost 0 bases, V lost 7 bases, and 13 bases had no gene match. The CDR3 here is CASRPDSGSTSGANVLTF. The CDR3 nucleotides read TGTGCCAGCCGACCGGATAGCGGGTCGACCTCTGGGGCCAACGTCCTGACTTTC.

The V call is TRBV11-2, the J call TRBJ2-7, with TRBD2 identical over 7 bases. This CDR3 region has 12 residues. V dropped 5 bases and J dropped 7; count of bases not matched to a gene: 5. Germline CDR1 reads SGHAT; CDR2 reads FQNNGV. CDR3 region: CASSAGAGEQYF. The CDR3 nucleotides read TGTGCCAGCAGCGCGGGAGCAGGGGAGCAGTACTTC.

The chain recombines TRBV6-6 with TRBJ1-4; D is unclear. Per the germline V gene, CDR1 is MNHNY and CDR2 is SVGAGI (reference sequence). This CDR3 has 15 amino acids. V lost 7 bases and J 0 bases, leaving 12 bases between the germline ends. CDR3 DNA: TGTGCCAGCACGCGTCTCTCCGCAACTAATGAAAAACTGTTTTTT. Translating gives CASTRLSATNEKLFF.

This chain links TRBV9 with TRBJ1-3; possibly TRBD1 for D (6 bases). The V gene lost 1 base and the J gene lost 3 bases, with 17 bases spanning the gap. The CDR3 consists of 17 residues. Looked up from germline, CDR1 is SGDLS and CDR2 is YYNGEE. CDR3 nucleotides: TGTGCCAGCAGCGTAAACAGGGAAACTCTAGATGGAAACACCATATATTTT. It is translated as CASSVNRETLDGNTIYF.